The 23 T cell receptor beta chains presented below share a single source sample, sequenced in a study of blood T cell repertoires in COVID-19. Sequenced by immunoSEQ multiplex PCR; TCRdb stores in-frame clones only, minus some. The repertoire holds over 200,000 clones, roughly four fifths seen once, with less than 2% in the top ten. Sample: PBMCs or T cells enriched from blood (not recorded which). These receptors were collected from a man aged 55 to 70 who had recovered from COVID-19.

The chain is built from TRBV3-1 (or the pseudogene TRBV3-2) and TRBJ2-7; the D gene is possibly TRBD1 (6 bases). The CDR3 length is 13 residues. CDR1 LGHDT and CDR2 YNNKEL come from the germline V gene (reference sequence). V was clipped by 4 bases and J by 5 bases, with 12 bases between them. CDR3 DNA sequence: TGTGCCAGCAGCCTTTTCGGGGACAACGAGCAGTACTTC. It is translated as CASSLFGDNEQYF.

In this sample, this clone turned up a few times. The chain links TRBV20-1 to TRBJ2-7; D gene unclear. Germline V lookup: CDR1 DFQATT, CDR2 SNEGSKA (reference sequence). The length of the CDR3 is 10 residues. With 1 base removed from V and 5 bases from J, the gap between germline ends came to 3 bases. For the CDR3, the DNA is TGCAGTGCTAGAGGTAACGAGCAGTACTTC. This translates into CSARGNEQYF.

This sequence joins TRBV7-2 and TRBJ1-3, with 7 bases matching TRBD1. The CDR3 sequence is 15 residues long. Per germline, CDR1 SGHTA and CDR2 FQGNSA. J lost 2 bases, V lost 3 bases, and 4 bases had no gene match. CDR3 nucleotide sequence: TGTGCCAGCAGCTTGGGCGACAGGGCTGGAAACACCATATATTTT. Its translation: CASSLGDRAGNTIYF. Full variable domain (outside the CDR3, taken from reference TRBV7-2 and TRBJ1-3): GAGVSQSPSNKVTEKGKDVELRCDPISGHTALYWYRQSLGQGLEFLIYFQGNSAPDKSGLPSDRFSAERTGGSVSTLTIQRTQQEDSAVYLCASSLGDRAGNTIYFGEGSWLTVV.

The chain couples TRBV7-8 to TRBJ2-7, with 10 bases lining up with TRBD2. Per germline, CDR1 SGHVS and CDR2 FQNEAQ. The junction had 7 bases not matched to a gene; V was cut back by 2 bases and J by 3 bases. The CDR3 runs to 16 residues. The CDR3 is CASSLQLAGVFYEQYF. The CDR3, as DNA: TGTGCCAGCAGCTTACAGCTAGCGGGGGTTTTCTACGAGCAGTACTTC.

The chain couples TRBV24-1 to TRBJ2-3; tentatively, D is TRBD1 (6 bases). Germline V gene sequence: CDR1 KGHDR, CDR2 SFDVKD. V was trimmed by 4 bases and J by 7 bases, leaving 11 bases between them. This CDR3 region has 13 residues. CDR3 residues: CATSEGAIYTQYF. CDR3 coding DNA: TGTGCCACCAGTGAGGGGGCGATTTATACGCAGTATTTT.

The DNA of the CDR3 is TGTGCCAGCAACCGGGGGGGTGTTTCACCCCTCCACTTT. It encodes CASNRGGVSPLHF. This sequence joins TRBV9 and TRBJ1-6, with D maybe TRBD1 (5 bases). Trimming took off 6 bases at V and 9 bases at J, with 13 bases between the two ends. The length of the CDR3 is 13 residues. Germline assignment: CDR1 SGDLS and CDR2 YYNGEE.

The V gene is TRBV18, the J gene TRBJ1-2; D remains unclear. CDR1 is KGHSH and CDR2 is LQKENI in the germline V gene. The V gene lost 2 bases and the J gene lost 2 bases, with 9 bases spanning the gap. CDR3 size: 14 residues. The CDR3 DNA is TGTGCCAGCTCACCATCTGACAAGAACTATGGCTACACCTTC. Translated: CASSPSDKNYGYTF.

The CDR3 sequence: CASSTVGQGFYEQYF. CDR3 nucleotide sequence: TGTGCCAGTAGTACCGTAGGACAGGGTTTCTACGAGCAGTACTTC. The V and J genes are TRBV19 and TRBJ2-7; 8 nucleotides match TRBD1. The length of the CDR3 is 15 residues. The germline gives CDR1 LNHDA, CDR2 SQIVND (reference sequence). V shed 4 bases, J shed 3 bases, and the junction held 8 bases outside the gene matches. The entire variable domain, with the rest obtained from reference TRBV19 and TRBJ2-7, is as follows: DGGITQSPKYLFRKEGQNVTLSCEQNLNHDAMYWYRQDPGQGLRLIYYSQIVNDFQKGDIAEGYSVSREKKESFPLTVTSAQKNPTAFYLCASSTVGQGFYEQYFGPGTRLTVT.

The chain uses TRBV6-1 and TRBJ2-1; possible D gene TRBD2, 6 bases. This CDR3 spans 13 amino acids. CDR1 MNHNS and CDR2 SASEGT come from the germline V gene. Trimming removed 3 bases from V and 6 bases from J, with 9 bases in between. This CDR3 is CASSDGGRNEQFF. The CDR3 DNA is TGTGCCAGCAGTGACGGGGGACGCAATGAGCAGTTCTTC.

The V call is TRBV19, the J call TRBJ1-5; the match to TRBD1 covers 7 bases. Germline CDR1 LNHDA, CDR2 SQIVND (reference sequence). This CDR3 region has 14 residues. V gave up 5 bases and J gave up 5 bases; unmatched junction bases: 6. CDR3 in DNA: TGTGCCAGTAGTTCCAGGGGGTTTCATCAGCCCCAGCATTTT. It is translated as CASSSRGFHQPQHF.

This chain joins TRBV29-1 and TRBJ2-1; D may be TRBD2 (5 bases). The CDR3 extends over 13 amino acids. Germline V gene lookup returns CDR1 SQVTM and CDR2 ANQGSEA. Trimming stripped 7 bases from V and 7 bases from J, with 17 bases between. CDR3 sequence: CSASQVRGNEQFF. CDR3 DNA sequence: TGCAGCGCCTCCCAAGTTCGGGGTAATGAGCAGTTCTTC.

The chain carries TRBV6-6 and TRBJ2-2; 12 nucleotides agree with TRBD2. This CDR3 is 18 amino acids long. CDR1 and CDR2 from the germline V gene are MNHNY and SVGAGI (reference sequence). The V and J ends lost 5 bases and 1 base, in that order; junction bases with no gene match: 8. The CDR3, as DNA: TGTGCCAGCAGTCCCCGACTAGCGGGGGCTTGGAACACCGGGGAGCTGTTTTTT. Amino acid sequence: CASSPRLAGAWNTGELFF.

Worth noting for this clone: The sample carries other DNA sequences with the same CDR3. This chain uses TRBV19 with TRBJ2-3; TRBD2 aligns across 7 bases. The ends lost 3 bases at V and 0 bases at J; junction bases unmatched: 0. The CDR3 has 14 amino acids. Germline CDR1 and CDR2: LNHDA and SQIVND (reference sequence). The CDR3 DNA follows: TGTGCCAGTAGTATCGGGGGGAGCACAGATACGCAGTATTTT. Protein: CASSIGGSTDTQYF.

The CDR3 nucleotides read TGTGCCAGCAGCCCCGGACAGGGGGGAGGCTACACCTTC. Residues: CASSPGQGGGYTF. The V and J genes are TRBV6-5 and TRBJ1-2; 10 nucleotides agree with TRBD1. Germline loops: CDR1 MNHEY, CDR2 SVGAGI. The CDR3 has 13 amino acids. After removal of 6 bases from V and 8 bases from J, the junction contained 6 bases not matched to a gene.

V usage is TRBV7-2 and J usage is TRBJ1-3, with 8 bases matching TRBD1. J gave up 4 bases and V 5 bases, and 19 bases lay outside the gene matches. Germline lookup yields CDR1 SGHTA and CDR2 FQGNSA. CDR3 size: 19 residues. This CDR3 reads CASSGRGTGDTAVGNTIYF. CDR3 DNA sequence: TGTGCCAGCAGCGGGAGGGGGACAGGCGACACTGCGGTAGGAAACACCATATATTTT.

Worth noting for this clone: Different DNA sequences within this sample yield the same CDR3. This sequence joins TRBV7-9 and TRBJ1-2, with 8 bases identical to TRBD1. This CDR3 contains 12 residues. The germline V gene encodes CDR1 SEHNR and CDR2 FQNEAQ (reference sequence). V lost 3 bases, J lost 7 bases, and 1 base stayed unmatched. As DNA, the CDR3 is TGTGCCAGCAGCTTGGACAGGGTTGGCTACACCTTC. Amino acid sequence: CASSLDRVGYTF. Full variable domain (rest looked up from reference TRBV7-9 and TRBJ1-2): DTGVSQNPRHKITKRGQNVTFRCDPISEHNRLYWYRQTLGQGPEFLTYFQNEAQLEKSRLLSDRFSAERPKGSFSTLEIQRTEQGDSAMYLCASSLDRVGYTFGSGTRLTVV.

V gene TRBV19 combines with J gene TRBJ2-2, with D possibly TRBD1 on 6 matching bases. Germline lookup yields CDR1 LNHDA and CDR2 SQIVND (reference sequence). The CDR3 runs 13 residues. Trimming pared 6 bases from V and 2 bases from J, leaving 7 bases between. In DNA, the CDR3 is TGTGCCAGTAGGACAGGTAACACCGGGGAGCTGTTTTTT. This translates into CASRTGNTGELFF.

This chain joins TRBV18 and TRBJ2-1; 14 nucleotides align to TRBD2. CDR3 length equals 20 residues. J gave up 2 bases and V 0 bases, and 9 bases lay outside the gene matches. The germline gives CDR1 KGHSH, CDR2 LQKENI. The chain's CDR3 is CASSPPLGLAGGTPYNEQFF. The CDR3 DNA reads as TGTGCCAGCTCACCACCGCTCGGACTAGCGGGGGGAACCCCCTACAATGAGCAGTTCTTC.

CDR3 DNA: TGTGCCAGCAGTCCCATGGAACCGGGGACTAGTGGGTCCGGGGAGCTGTTTTTT. It encodes CASSPMEPGTSGSGELFF. The V and J genes are TRBV6-6 and TRBJ2-2; 8 bases agree with TRBD2. The J segment lost 6 bases and the V segment lost 5 bases, leaving 17 bases of the junction unmatched. The CDR3 is made up of 18 amino acids. Germline V gene lookup returns CDR1 MNHNY and CDR2 SVGAGI (reference sequence).

V and J are TRBV12-5 and TRBJ1-3, with 8 bases matching TRBD1. The germline V gene has CDR1 LGHNT and CDR2 FRNRAP. After removal of 4 bases from V and 0 bases from J, the junction contained 5 bases not matched to a gene. The CDR3 covers 16 residues. In DNA form, the CDR3 reads TGTGCTAGTGGTTGGTTAGGGACAGGCTCTGGAAACACCATATATTTT. Protein: CASGWLGTGSGNTIYF.

The rearrangement uses TRBV12-5 and TRBJ2-2; 12 nucleotides agree with TRBD2. Trimming cost V 7 bases and J 5 bases; bases outside gene matches: 5. CDR3 length: 15 residues. Germline CDR1 and CDR2: LGHNT and FRNRAP. The CDR3 DNA reads TGTGCTAGTGCCCTAGCGGGGGGGCGTACCGGGGAGCTGTTTTTT. Translating it yields CASALAGGRTGELFF. Combining the CDR3 with reference TRBV12-5 and TRBJ2-2 gives the whole variable domain DARVTQTPRHKVTEMGQEVTMRCQPILGHNTVFWYRQTMMQGLELLAYFRNRAPLDDSGMPKDRFSAEMPDATLATLKIQPSEPRDSAVYFCASALAGGRTGELFFGEGSRLTVL.

This clone has more than one count but fewer than ten. The chain joins TRBV7-9 to TRBJ1-1; 7 bases fit TRBD1. The J segment lost 4 bases and the V segment lost 1 base, leaving 3 bases of the junction unmatched. The CDR3 runs to 14 residues. Per the germline V gene, CDR1 is SEHNR and CDR2 is FQNEAQ (reference sequence). DNA for the CDR3: TGTGCCAGCAGCTTAGGGGACAGAATCACTGAAGCTTTCTTT. It translates to CASSLGDRITEAFF.

This clone has a single count. This rearrangement joins TRBV21-1 to TRBJ1-2; TRBD1, the table's D call, lacks a check against the DNA. TRBV21-1 is described as a pseudogene. This CDR3 region has 17 residues. CDR3 amino acids: CASSKRTGARCHYGYTF. The CDR3 DNA follows: TGTGCCAGCAGCAAACGGACAGGGGCAAGGTGTCACTATGGCTACACCTTC.